The T cell receptor beta chain described here comes from a study of blood T cell repertoires in COVID-19. Overall study context: PBMCs, B-cell-depleted T cells, or T cells provided the cDNA or gDNA that made up the material.

CDR1 and CDR2 from the germline V gene are MNHEY and SMNVEV (reference sequence). The CDR3 loop spans 11 amino acids. The V and J ends lost 8 bases and 6 bases respectively, with 8 bases between them. Per the original data handling: Counts of nucleated cells, estimated from reference gene primer amplification, were obtained. Produced via immunoSEQ multiplex PCR; TCRdb's table is partial and in-frame only. V and J calls and clone size follow that table, whereas D and trimming were derived from the DNA. This table holds hundreds of thousands of clones, 80% to 90% found once. Donors were grouped by their self-reported clinical history. Two consecutive negative NP/OP PCR tests, clearance, or resolved symptoms defined Cohort 3 recovery.

The genes are TRBV27 and TRBJ2-1; no clear D. The receptor comes from a woman between 18 and 30 years old who had recovered from COVID-19. The sequenced sample was PBMCs or T cells enriched from blood (not recorded which). The CDR3 DNA sequence: TGTGCCAGCTCGGAGTTCAATGAGCAGTTCTTC. It specifies CASSEFNEQFF.